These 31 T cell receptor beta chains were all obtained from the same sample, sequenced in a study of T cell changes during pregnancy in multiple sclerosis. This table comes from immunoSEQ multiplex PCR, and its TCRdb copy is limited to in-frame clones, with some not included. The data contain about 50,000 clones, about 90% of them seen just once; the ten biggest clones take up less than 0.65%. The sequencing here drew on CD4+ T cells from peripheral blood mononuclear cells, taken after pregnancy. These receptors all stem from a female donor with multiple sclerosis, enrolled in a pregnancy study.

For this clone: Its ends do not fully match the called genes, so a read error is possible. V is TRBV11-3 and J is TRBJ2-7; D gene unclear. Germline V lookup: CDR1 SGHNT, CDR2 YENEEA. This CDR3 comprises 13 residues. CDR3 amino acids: CASSLEWPGHLEF. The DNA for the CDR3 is TGTGCCAGCAGCTTAGAGTGGCCAGGCCACTTGGAATTC.

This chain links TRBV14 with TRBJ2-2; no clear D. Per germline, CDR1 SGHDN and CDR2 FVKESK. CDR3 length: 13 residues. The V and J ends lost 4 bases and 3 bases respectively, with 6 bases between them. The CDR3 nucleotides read TGTGCCAGCAGCCCTCAGTACACCGGGGAGCTGTTTTTT. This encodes CASSPQYTGELFF. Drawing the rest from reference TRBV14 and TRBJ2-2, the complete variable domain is EAGVTQFPSHSVIEKGQTVTLRCDPISGHDNLYWYRRVMGKEIKFLLHFVKESKQDESGMPNNRFLAERTGGTYSTLKVQPAELEDSGVYFCASSPQYTGELFFGEGSRLTVL.

The CDR3 nucleotides are TGTGCCAGCAGTTCCGGACTAGCGGGATGGGACAATGAGCAGTTCTTC. This translates into CASSSGLAGWDNEQFF. The rearrangement uses TRBV27 and TRBJ2-1; 12 positions match TRBD2. The CDR3 is 16 residues long. CDR1 is MNHEY and CDR2 is SMNVEV in the germline V gene (reference sequence). The V segment lost 4 bases and the J segment 5 bases; nucleotides outside the gene matches: 6.

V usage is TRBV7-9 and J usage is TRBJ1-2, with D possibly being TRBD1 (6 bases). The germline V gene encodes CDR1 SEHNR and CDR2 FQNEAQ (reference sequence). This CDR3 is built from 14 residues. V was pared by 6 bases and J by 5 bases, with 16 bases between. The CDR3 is CASSSGQPGYGYTF. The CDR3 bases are TGTGCCAGCAGTTCGGGACAACCCGGGTATGGCTACACCTTC.

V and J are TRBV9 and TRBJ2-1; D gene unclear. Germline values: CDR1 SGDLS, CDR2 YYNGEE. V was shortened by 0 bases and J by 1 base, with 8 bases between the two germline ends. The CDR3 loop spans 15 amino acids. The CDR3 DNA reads TGTGCCAGCAGCGTAGGACTGGAGTCCTACAATGAGCAGTTCTTC. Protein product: CASSVGLESYNEQFF. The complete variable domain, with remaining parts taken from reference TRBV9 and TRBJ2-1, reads DSGVTQTPKHLITATGQRVTLRCSPRSGDLSVYWYQQSLDQGLQFLIQYYNGEERAKGNILERFSAQQFPDLHSELNLSSLELGDSALYFCASSVGLESYNEQFFGPGTRLTVL.

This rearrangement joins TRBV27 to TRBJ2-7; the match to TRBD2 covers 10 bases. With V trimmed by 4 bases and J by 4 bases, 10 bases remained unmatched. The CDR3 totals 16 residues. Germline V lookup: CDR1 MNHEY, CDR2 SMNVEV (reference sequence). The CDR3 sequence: CASSSLSSGSQYEQYF. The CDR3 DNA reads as TGTGCCAGCAGTTCATTGTCTAGCGGGAGTCAGTACGAGCAGTACTTC.

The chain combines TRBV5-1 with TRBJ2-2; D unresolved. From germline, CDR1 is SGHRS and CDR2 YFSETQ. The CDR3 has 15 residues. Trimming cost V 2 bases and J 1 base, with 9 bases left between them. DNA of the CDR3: TGCGCCAGCAGCTTACGGGTGAAGAACACCGGGGAGCTGTTTTTT. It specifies CASSLRVKNTGELFF.

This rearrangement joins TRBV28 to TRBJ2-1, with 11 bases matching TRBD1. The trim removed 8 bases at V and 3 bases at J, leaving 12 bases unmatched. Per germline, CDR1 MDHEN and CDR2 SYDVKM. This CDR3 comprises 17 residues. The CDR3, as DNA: TGTGCCAGCGACCGGGGGAGGGGGACAGGGGGCTACAATGAGCAGTTCTTC. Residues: CASDRGRGTGGYNEQFF.

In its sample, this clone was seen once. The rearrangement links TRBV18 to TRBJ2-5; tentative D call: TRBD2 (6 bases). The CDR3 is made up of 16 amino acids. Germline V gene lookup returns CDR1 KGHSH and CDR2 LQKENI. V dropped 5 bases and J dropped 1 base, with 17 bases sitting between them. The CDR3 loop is CASSTLQAGFQETQYF. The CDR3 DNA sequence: TGTGCCAGCTCAACTTTACAAGCGGGTTTCCAAGAGACCCAGTACTTC.

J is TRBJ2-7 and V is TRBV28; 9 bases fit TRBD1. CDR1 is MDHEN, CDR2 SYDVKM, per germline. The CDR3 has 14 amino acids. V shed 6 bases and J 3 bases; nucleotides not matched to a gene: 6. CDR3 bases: TGTGCCAGCAGAAGACAGGGGGAGAACTACGAGCAGTACTTC. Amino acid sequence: CASRRQGENYEQYF.

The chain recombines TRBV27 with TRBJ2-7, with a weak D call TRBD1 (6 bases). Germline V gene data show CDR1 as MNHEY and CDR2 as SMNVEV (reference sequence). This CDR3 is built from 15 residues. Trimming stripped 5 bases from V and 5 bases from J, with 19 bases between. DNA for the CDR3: TGTGCCAGCAGTCCTTATCCGAACAGGGTCCACGAGCAGTACTTC. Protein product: CASSPYPNRVHEQYF.

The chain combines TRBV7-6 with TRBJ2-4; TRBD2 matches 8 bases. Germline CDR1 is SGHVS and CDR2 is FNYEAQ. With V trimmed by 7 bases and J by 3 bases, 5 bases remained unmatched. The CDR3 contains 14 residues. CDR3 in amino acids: CASTPGGCKNIQYF. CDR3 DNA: TGTGCCAGCACCCCGGGGGGGTGCAAAAACATTCAGTACTTC.

The CDR3 loop reads CASSGGGLATNEQFF. Here the CDR3 DNA reads TGTGCCAGCAGTGGCGGGGGACTAGCGACGAATGAGCAGTTCTTC. The V gene is TRBV2, the J gene TRBJ2-1; TRBD2 aligns across 10 bases. Per the germline V gene, CDR1 is SNHLY and CDR2 is FYNNEI. V dropped 4 bases and J dropped 7; count of bases not matched to a gene: 7. The CDR3 length is 15 residues.

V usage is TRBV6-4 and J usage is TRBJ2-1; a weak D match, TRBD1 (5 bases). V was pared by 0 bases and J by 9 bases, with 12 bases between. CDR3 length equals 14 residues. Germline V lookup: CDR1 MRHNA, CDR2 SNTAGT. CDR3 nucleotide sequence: TGTGCCAGCAGTGACTCGGCGTCTAGGGGTGAGCAGTTCTTC. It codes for CASSDSASRGEQFF.

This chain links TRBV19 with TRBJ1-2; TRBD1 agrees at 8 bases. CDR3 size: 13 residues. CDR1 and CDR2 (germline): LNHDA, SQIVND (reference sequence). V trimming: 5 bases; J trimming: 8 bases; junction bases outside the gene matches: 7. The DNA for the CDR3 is TGTGCCAGTAGTTCCCGGGACAGGCGAGGCTACACCTTC. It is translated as CASSSRDRRGYTF.

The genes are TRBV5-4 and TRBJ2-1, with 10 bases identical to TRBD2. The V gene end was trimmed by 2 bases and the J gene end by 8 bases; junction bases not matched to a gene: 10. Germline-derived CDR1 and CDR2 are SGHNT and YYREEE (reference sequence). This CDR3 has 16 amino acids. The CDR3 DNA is TGTGCCAGCAGCTTCCGATCTAGCGGGAGTCGAGATGAGCAGTTCTTC. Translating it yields CASSFRSSGSRDEQFF.

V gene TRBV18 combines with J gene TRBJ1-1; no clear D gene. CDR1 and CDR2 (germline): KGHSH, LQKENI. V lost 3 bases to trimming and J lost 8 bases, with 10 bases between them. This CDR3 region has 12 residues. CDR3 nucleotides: TGTGCCAGCTCACCCGGGAGAACGGAAGCTTTCTTT. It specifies CASSPGRTEAFF.

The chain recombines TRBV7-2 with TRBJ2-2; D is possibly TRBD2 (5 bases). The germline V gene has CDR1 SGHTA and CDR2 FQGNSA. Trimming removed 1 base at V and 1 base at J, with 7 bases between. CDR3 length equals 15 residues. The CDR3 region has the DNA TGTGCCAGCAGCTTAGACGGACTGAACACCGGGGAGCTGTTTTTT. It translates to CASSLDGLNTGELFF.

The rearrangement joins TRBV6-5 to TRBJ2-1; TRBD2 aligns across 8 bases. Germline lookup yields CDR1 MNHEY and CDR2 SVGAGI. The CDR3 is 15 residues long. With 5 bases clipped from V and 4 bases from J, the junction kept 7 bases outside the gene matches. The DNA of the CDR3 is TGTGCCAGCAGTCGACAGAGCGGGGGATACAATGAGCAGTTCTTC. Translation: CASSRQSGGYNEQFF.

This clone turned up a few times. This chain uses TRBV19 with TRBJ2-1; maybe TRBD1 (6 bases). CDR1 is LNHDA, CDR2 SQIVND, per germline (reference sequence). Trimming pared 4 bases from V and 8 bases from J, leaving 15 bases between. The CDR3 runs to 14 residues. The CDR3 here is CASSNRANSDEQFF. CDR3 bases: TGTGCCAGTAGTAACAGGGCTAACTCGGATGAGCAGTTCTTC.

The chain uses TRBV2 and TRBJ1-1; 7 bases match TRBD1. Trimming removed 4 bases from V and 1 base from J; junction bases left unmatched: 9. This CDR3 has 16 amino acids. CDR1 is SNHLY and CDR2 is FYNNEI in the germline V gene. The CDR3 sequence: CASSVSRDRQNTEAFF. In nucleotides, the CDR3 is TGTGCCAGCAGTGTCTCTCGGGACAGACAGAACACTGAAGCTTTCTTT.

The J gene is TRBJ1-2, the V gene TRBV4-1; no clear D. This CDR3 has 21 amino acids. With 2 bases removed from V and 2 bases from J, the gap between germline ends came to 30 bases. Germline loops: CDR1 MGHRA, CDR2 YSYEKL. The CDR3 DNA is TGCGCCAGCAGCCAACTCCCAAGCGGTGGGTCCCGCGGAAGTTCAAACTATGGCTACACCTTC. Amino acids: CASSQLPSGGSRGSSNYGYTF.

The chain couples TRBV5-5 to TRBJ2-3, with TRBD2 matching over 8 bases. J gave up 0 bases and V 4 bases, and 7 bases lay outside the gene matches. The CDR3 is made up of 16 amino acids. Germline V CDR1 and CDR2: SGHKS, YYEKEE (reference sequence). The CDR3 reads CASSVDSGVSTDTQYF. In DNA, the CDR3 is TGTGCCAGCAGCGTAGATAGCGGGGTTAGCACAGATACGCAGTATTTT.

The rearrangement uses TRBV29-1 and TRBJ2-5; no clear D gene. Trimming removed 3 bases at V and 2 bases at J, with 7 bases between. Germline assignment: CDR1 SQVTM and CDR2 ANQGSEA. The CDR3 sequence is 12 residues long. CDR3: CSVERQQETQYF. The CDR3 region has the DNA TGCAGCGTTGAGCGGCAGCAAGAGACCCAGTACTTC.

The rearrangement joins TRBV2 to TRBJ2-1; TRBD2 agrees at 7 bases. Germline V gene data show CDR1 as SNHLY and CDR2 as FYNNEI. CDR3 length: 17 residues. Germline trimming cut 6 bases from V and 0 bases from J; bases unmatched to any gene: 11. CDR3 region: CASSRASGMSSYNEQFF. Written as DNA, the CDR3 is TGTGCCAGCAGCCGAGCCAGCGGGATGAGCTCCTACAATGAGCAGTTCTTC.

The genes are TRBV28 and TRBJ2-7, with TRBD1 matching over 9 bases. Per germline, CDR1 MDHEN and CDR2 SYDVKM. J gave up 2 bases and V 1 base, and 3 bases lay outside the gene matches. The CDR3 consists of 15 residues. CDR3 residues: CASSLFGTGTYEQYF. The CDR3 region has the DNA TGTGCCAGCAGTTTATTTGGGACAGGGACCTACGAGCAGTACTTC.

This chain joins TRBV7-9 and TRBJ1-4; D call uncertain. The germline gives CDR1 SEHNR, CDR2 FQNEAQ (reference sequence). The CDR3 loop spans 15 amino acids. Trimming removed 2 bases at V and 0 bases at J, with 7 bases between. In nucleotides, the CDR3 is TGTGCCAGCAGCTTAAGAGCGACAACTAATGAAAAACTGTTTTTT. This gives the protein CASSLRATTNEKLFF.

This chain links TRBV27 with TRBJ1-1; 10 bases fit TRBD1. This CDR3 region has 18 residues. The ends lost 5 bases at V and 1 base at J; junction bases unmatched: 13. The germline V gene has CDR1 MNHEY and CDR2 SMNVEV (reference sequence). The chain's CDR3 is CASSPRTGGRGGNTEAFF. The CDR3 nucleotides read TGTGCCAGCAGTCCACGGACAGGGGGTAGAGGAGGGAACACTGAAGCTTTCTTT.

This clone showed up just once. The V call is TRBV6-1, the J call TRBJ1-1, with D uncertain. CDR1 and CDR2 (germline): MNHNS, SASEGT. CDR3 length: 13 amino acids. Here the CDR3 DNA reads TGTGCGACCCGGGTCGGGTCACCCACTGAAGCTTTCTTT. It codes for CATRVGSPTEAFF.

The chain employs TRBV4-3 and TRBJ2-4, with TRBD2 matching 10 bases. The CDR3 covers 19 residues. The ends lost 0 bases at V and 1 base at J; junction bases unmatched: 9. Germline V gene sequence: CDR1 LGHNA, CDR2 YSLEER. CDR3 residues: CASSQEKAGGGVAKNIQYF. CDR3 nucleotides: TGCGCCAGCAGCCAAGAAAAAGCGGGAGGGGGGGTTGCCAAAAACATTCAGTACTTC.

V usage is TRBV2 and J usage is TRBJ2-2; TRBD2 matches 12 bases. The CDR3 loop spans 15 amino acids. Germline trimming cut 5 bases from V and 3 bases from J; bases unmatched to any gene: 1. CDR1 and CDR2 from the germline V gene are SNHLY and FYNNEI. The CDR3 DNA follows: TGTGCCAGCAGTCGACTAGCGGGAGACACCGGGGAGCTGTTTTTT. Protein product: CASSRLAGDTGELFF.